This T cell receptor beta chain was captured by sequencing in a study of blood T cell repertoires in COVID-19. Overall study context: Sites in the United States, Italy and Spain provided acute and convalescent COVID-19 samples. Sources were T cells, B-cell-depleted T cells, or PBMCs; the material itself was cDNA or gDNA.

Authors' methods: Reference gene primer amplification yielded estimated nucleated cell counts. TCRdb keeps only in-frame clones here, not all; method: immunoSEQ multiplex PCR. That table furnishes V, J and clone size, whereas the DNA furnished D and trimming. The data show about 70,000 clones, approximately 80% seen once. The clonotype originates from a woman of 80 years or more with active or convalescent COVID-19. Sequencing was carried out using peripheral blood.

CDR3 loop: CASSDIGLADYNEQFF. The CDR3 DNA reads as TGTGCCAGCAGTGATATAGGACTAGCGGACTACAATGAGCAGTTCTTC. The chain couples TRBV5-6 to TRBJ2-1; TRBD2 matches at 10 bases. Germline trimming cut 5 bases from V and 3 bases from J; bases unmatched to any gene: 8. This CDR3 has 16 amino acids. Germline V lookup: CDR1 SGHDT, CDR2 YYEEEE. Variable domain in full (rest from reference TRBV5-6 and TRBJ2-1): DAGVTQSPTHLIKTRGQQVTLRCSPKSGHDTVSWYQQALGQGPQFIFQYYEEEERQRGNFPDRFSGHQFPNYSSELNVNALLLGDSALYLCASSDIGLADYNEQFFGPGTRLTVL.